This TCR beta chain was captured by sequencing in a study of HIV-infected children after antiretroviral therapy interruption. Overall study context: Interruption group median age about 9.9 years; continuous group about 8 years. Recorded EBV and CMV exposure existed for most children.

Study findings and constraints: The Gini coefficient of naive CD4+ repertoires rose, returning to baseline by 3 years.

The treatment denotes: PENTA 11 planned treatment interruption arm or continuous ART arm. Naive CD4+ CD45RA+ CD45RO- T cells were sorted from thawed PBMCs. Details on this clonotype: What it binds is unknown.

The V end lost 1 base, the J end lost 5 bases, and 14 bases lay between the germline ends. The CDR3 loop spans 16 amino acids. CDR1 is SGHNT, CDR2 YENEEA, per germline. Unique molecular identifiers were included in an RNA-based 3' RACE TCR library. MiXCR was run by TCRdb on the 3' RACE reads, yielding one entry per CDR3 protein. The table has 70,000 to 90,000 distinct CDR3 sequences, 6.9% seen once; the top ten hold around 1.1%. This chain joins TRBV11-3 and TRBJ2-2; the D gene is possibly TRBD2 (7 bases). The sample in question was CD45RA+ CD4+ T cells from PBMCs, pooled from several time points, obtained from a donor given antiretroviral therapy, either interrupted or continuous. Subset described: naive CD4+ CD45RA+ CD45RO- T cells. This clonotype was sampled from a pool of human donors with HIV. Written as DNA, the CDR3 is TGTGCCAGCAGCTTAGCGGGGGGCCCCGGGACCGGGGAGCTGTTTTTT. Residues: CASSLAGGPGTGELFF.